Described below is a single TCR beta chain sequence and its context. Sequenced by immunoSEQ multiplex PCR; TCRdb stores in-frame clones only, minus some. Altogether some 45,000 clones are present, 83% being singletons, with the ten largest covering roughly 47%. The sample comes from a study of control samples from healthy donors and cancer patients. The sequence was obtained from a man aged 60 to 75 in good health. Sequences were obtained from blood.

CDR3 in amino acids: CSASAGTFDSPLHF. In nucleotides, the CDR3 is TGCAGTGCTAGTGCGGGGACGTTCGATTCACCCCTCCACTTT. This rearrangement joins TRBV20-1 to TRBJ1-6, with D maybe TRBD1 (5 bases). The CDR3 length is 14 residues. Trimming took off 3 bases at V and 8 bases at J, with 14 bases between the two ends. CDR1 and CDR2 from the germline V gene are DFQATT and SNEGSKA (reference sequence).